This TCR beta chain comes out of a study of healthy donors' naive CD4 and CD8 T cells. Study-wide context: All functional IMGT TCR alpha variants were covered by new primers.

Whole-study results and caveats: Possible naive T cell homeostatic proliferation bias remained unaddressed. CDR3 charge plus V and J genes appeared to account for about an eighth of CD4/CD8 variance.

CD4+CD8-CD45RO-CD45RA+ cells were naive CD4+; CD8+CD4-CD45RA+CD27bright cells were naive CD8+. The CDR3 consists of 13 residues. CDR1 and CDR2 (germline): SQVTM, ANQGSEA. Losses at the gene ends were 5 bases for V and 4 bases for J; bases not matched to a gene: 7. TCR libraries were built from about 500 ng of total RNA by linear amplification. TCRdb re-analysed the reads in MiXCR, keeping a single row per CDR3 protein. The data show 150,000 to 200,000 distinct CDR3 sequences, under 85% seen once. On this clonotype itself: Antigen specificity is unknown.

The receptor was isolated from a pool of human donors in good health; the sample pools cells from several healthy donors. Sequenced: naive CD4+ and CD8+ T cells sorted from blood, pooled from several donors. This chain uses TRBV29-1 with TRBJ2-5, with TRBD1 matching over 7 bases. CDR3 sequence reads: CSVLDRQGETQYF. Written as DNA, the CDR3 is TGCAGCGTTTTGGACAGACAGGGAGAGACCCAGTACTTC. Combining the CDR3 with reference TRBV29-1 and TRBJ2-5 gives the whole variable domain SAVISQKPSRDICQRGTSLTIQCQVDSQVTMMFWYRQQPGQSLTLIATANQGSEATYESGFVIDKFPISRPNLTFSTLTVSNMSPEDSSIYLCSVLDRQGETQYFGPGTRLLVL.